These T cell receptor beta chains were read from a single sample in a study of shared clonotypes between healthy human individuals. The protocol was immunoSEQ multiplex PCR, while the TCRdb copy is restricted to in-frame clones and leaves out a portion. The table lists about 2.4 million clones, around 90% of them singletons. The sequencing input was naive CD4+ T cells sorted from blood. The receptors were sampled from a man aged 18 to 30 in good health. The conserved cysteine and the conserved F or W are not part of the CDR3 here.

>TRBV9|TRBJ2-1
ASSPLGLAGVNEQF
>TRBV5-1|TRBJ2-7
ASSNHYRGRTPPARRSQY
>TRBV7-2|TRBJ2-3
ASSSGLAGFHTDTQY
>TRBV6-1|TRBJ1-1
ASSEHRQGAKTEAF
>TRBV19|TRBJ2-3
ASSADWRTQY
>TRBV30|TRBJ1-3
AWELGQTSSGNTIY
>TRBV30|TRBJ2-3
AWSGLGGISTDTQY
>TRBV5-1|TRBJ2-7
ASSFYTGRDNYEQY
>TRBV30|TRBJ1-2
AWKRQTYYGYT
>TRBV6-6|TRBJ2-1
ASSYDREWF
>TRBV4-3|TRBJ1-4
ASSQAARQGVNEKLF
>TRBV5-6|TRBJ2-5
ASSWGLAQETQY
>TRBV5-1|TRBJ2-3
ASSLEAPSTDTQY
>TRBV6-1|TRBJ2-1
ASSATSYNEQF
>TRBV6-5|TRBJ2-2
ASSPTPRAGELF
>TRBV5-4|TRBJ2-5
ASSLGGGEVTYQETQY
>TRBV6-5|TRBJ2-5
ATNGRIQETQY
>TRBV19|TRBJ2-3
ASSMWGGRTDTQY
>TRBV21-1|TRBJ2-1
ASSKAPEGRF
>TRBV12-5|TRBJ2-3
ASGSGQGATDTQY
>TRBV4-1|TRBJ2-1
ASSPTLGVAGGNEQF
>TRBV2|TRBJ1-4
ASSVVQRSEKLF
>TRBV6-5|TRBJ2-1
ASRWYNEQF
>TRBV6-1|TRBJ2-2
ASSPQLGGGELF
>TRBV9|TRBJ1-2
ASSVAPSGGRYGYT
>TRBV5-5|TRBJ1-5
ASSPSVTVNQPQH
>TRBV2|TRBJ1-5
ASSEWARGGHQPQH
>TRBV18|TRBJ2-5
ASSRIPGQQETQY
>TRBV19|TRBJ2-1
ASRPTSGGGEQF
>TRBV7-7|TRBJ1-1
ASSPLAEGEAF
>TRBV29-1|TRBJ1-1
SVGATGEAF
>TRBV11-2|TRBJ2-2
ASSLGGRVNTGELF
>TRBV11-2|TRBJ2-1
ASSLVMSGVVQF
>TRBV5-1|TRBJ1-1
ASSSGGTALNTEAF
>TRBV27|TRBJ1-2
ASSPDRGTDYGYT
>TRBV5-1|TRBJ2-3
ASSLAGQVGDTQY
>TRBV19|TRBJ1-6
ASRSGGQQPNNSPLH
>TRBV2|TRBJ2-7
ASREQYYEQY
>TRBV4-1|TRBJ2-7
ASSQEGLRNEQY
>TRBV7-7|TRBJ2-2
ASSQGIEPLELF
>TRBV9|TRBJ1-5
ASSVVSRTLYSNQPQH
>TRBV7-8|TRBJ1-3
ASSLGGLGSRNTIY
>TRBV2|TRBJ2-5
ASSPQGALRSETQY
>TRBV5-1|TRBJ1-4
ASSWTTTNEKLF
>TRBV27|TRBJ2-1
ASSLWTSGRDGNEQF
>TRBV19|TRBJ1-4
ASSMTGRATNEKLF
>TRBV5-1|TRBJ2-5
ASSLSGAETQY
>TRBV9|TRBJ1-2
ASSVAGQGGPYGYT
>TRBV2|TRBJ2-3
ASSLGLAGGLTDTQY